This paragraph reports one TCR beta chain. The data were taken from a study of blood T cell repertoires in COVID-19. Study in general: Material from acute and convalescent COVID-19 was sourced from the United States, Italy and Spain. The analysed material was cDNA or gDNA that came from T cells, B-cell-depleted T cells, or PBMCs.

V dropped 2 bases and J dropped 6 bases, with 16 bases sitting between them. The germline gives CDR1 SQVTM, CDR2 ANQGSEA. The CDR3 covers 14 residues. Original data processing: Estimates of nucleated cell counts were drawn from the amplification of reference gene primers. TCRdb's copy holds only in-frame clones and misses some; the assay was immunoSEQ multiplex PCR. V and J calls plus clone size are reproduced from that table; the DNA served to infer D and trimming. The sample lists about 39,000 clones; roughly 80% were seen once. V is TRBV29-1 and J is TRBJ1-2; the D gene is possibly TRBD1 (6 bases). The sequence was obtained from a man between 60 and 75 years old in a cohort sampled during active COVID-19. Sequenced input: peripheral blood. The CDR3 DNA reads as TGCAGCGTTGAACCCCCAGGGGTGATTGATGGCTACACCTTC. Translated, it gives CSVEPPGVIDGYTF.